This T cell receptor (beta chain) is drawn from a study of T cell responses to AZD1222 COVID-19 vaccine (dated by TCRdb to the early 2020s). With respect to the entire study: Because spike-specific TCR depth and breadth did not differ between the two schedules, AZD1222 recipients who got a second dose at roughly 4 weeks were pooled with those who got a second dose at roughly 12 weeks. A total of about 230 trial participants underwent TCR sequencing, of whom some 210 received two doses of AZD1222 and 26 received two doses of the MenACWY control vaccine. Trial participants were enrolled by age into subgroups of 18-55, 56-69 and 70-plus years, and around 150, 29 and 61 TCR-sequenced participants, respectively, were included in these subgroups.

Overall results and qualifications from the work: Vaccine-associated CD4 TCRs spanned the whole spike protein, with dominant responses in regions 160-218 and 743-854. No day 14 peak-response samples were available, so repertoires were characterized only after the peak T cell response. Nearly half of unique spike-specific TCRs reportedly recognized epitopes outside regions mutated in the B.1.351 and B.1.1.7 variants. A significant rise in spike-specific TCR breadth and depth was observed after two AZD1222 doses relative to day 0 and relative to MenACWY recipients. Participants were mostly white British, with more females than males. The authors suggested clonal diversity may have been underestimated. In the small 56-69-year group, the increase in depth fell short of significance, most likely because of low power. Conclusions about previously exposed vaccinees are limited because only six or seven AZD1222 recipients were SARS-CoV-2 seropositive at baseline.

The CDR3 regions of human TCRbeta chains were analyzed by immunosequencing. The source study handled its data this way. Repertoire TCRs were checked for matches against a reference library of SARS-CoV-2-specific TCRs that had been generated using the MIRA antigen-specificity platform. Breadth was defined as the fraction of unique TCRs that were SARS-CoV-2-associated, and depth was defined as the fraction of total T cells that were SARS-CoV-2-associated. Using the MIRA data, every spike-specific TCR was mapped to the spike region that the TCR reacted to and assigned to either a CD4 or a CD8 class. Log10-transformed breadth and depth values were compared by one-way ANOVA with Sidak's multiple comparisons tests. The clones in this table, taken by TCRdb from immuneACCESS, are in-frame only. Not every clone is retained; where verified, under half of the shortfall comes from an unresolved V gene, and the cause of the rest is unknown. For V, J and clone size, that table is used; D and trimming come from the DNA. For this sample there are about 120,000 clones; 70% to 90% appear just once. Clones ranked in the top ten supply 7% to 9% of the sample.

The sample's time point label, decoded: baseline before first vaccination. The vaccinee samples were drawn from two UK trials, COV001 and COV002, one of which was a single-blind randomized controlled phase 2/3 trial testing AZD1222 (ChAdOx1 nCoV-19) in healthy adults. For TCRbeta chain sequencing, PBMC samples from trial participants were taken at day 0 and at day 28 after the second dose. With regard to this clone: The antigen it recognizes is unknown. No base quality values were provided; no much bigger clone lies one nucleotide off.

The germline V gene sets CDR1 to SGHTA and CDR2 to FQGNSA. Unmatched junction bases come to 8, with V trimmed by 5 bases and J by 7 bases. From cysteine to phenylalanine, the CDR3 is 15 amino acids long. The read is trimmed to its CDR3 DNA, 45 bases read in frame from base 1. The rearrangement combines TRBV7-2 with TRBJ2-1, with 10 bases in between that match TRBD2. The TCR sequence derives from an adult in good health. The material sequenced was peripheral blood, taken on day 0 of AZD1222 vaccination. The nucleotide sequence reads TGTGCCAGCAGCCGCGGACTAGCGGAAGGGAATGAGCAGTTCTTC. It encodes CASSRGLAEGNEQFF.